A selection of T cell receptor beta chains follows, all from one sample in a study of blood T cell repertoires in COVID-19. Clones were sequenced by immunoSEQ multiplex PCR, and TCRdb holds only the in-frame ones, with some missing. The sample consists of about 72,000 clones, about 89% of them appearing once. Sequencing was done on a sample of peripheral blood. The source is a woman aged 60-75 years with acute or convalescent COVID-19. The CDR3 runs from the conserved cysteine through the conserved F or W. A D gene is named only where the DNA matches it firmly. Clone size is stated in some rows and not others, as once, few, many or a class when expanded.

>TRBJ2-2|.|.|TRBV9
TGTGCCAGCAGCTTAGGAGGGAACACCGGGGAGCTGTTTTTT
CASSLGGNTGELFF
>TRBJ2-2|once|.|TRBV3-1/TRBV3-2
TGTGCCAGCAGCCAAGGCCTTTCGACTAGAGGTTACACCGGGGAGCTGTTTTTT
CASSQGLSTRGYTGELFF
>TRBJ1-2|once|.|TRBV6-6
TGTGCCAGCAGTTTGGCAGGGGTTAACTATGGCTACACCTTC
CASSLAGVNYGYTF
>TRBJ2-3|.|.|TRBV19
TGTGCCAGTAGTATTCGGGGGGCGGGAGATACGCAGTATTTT
CASSIRGAGDTQYF
>TRBJ2-5|.|.|TRBV12-3/TRBV12-4
TGTGCCAGCAGTTCGACAGTCCAAGAGACCCAGTACTTC
CASSSTVQETQYF
>TRBJ1-1|.|TRBD1|TRBV9
TGTGCCAGCAGCGCACAGGGGACCATCATGAACACTGAAGCTTTCTTT
CASSAQGTIMNTEAFF
>TRBJ2-3|.|TRBD2|TRBV19
TGTGCCAGTAGTATCGATCTAGCGGGGGGGCCTGGAGATACGCAGTATTTT
CASSIDLAGGPGDTQYF
>TRBJ1-4|.|TRBD1|TRBV27
TGTGCCAGCAGTTTCGAGGCAGGGGGTGAAAAACTGTTTTTT
CASSFEAGGEKLFF
>TRBJ2-5|.|.|TRBV10-3
TGTGCCATCGCCCGGACAGCCCAAGAGACCCAGTACTTC
CAIARTAQETQYF
>TRBJ1-1|.|.|TRBV18
TGTGCCAGCTCACCAGACTCCACTGAAGCTTTCTTT
CASSPDSTEAFF
>TRBJ2-1|.|TRBD2|TRBV10-3
TGTGCCATCAGTGGAACTAGCGGGGGGGCCTGGGAGCAGTTCTTC
CAISGTSGGAWEQFF
>TRBJ2-2|.|.|TRBV10-3
TGTGCCATCAGTGGCTCCGTTACGGCGAACACCGGGGAGCTGTTTTTT
CAISGSVTANTGELFF
>TRBJ1-1|many|.|TRBV30
TGTGCCTGGAGTGTTGAGGACACTGAAGCTTTCTTT
CAWSVEDTEAFF
>TRBJ2-1|.|TRBD2|TRBV7-9
TGTGCCAGCAGCCCCACGGGGGGCAATGAGCAGTTCTTC
CASSPTGGNEQFF
>TRBJ1-1|.|TRBD1|TRBV5-4
TGTGCCAGCAGGACAGGGGGCAAAACTGAAGCTTTCTTT
CASRTGGKTEAFF
>TRBJ1-2|once|TRBD1|TRBV28
TGTGCCAGCAGTTTGCTGGGACAGGGAGACTATGGCTACACCTTC
CASSLLGQGDYGYTF
>TRBJ1-5|.|.|TRBV7-8
TGTGCCAGCAGCTTAACCCAGGGCAATCAGCCCCAGCATTTT
CASSLTQGNQPQHF